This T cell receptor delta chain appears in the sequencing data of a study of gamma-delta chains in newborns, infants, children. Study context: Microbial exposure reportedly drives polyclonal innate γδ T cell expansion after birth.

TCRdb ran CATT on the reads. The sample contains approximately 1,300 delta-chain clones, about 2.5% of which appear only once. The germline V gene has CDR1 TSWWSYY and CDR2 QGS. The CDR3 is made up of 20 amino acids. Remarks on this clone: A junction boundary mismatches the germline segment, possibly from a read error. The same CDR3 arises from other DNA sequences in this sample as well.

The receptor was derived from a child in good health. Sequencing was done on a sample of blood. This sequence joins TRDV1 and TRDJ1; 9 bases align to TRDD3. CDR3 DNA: TGTGCTCTTGGGGAACTAGTTAATGTCCGGGGGATACTCGGGGGCGATAAACTCATATTT. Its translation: CALGELVNVRGILGGDKLIF.